This TCR beta chain was obtained from a study of cytomegalovirus exposure and HLA in healthy donors. Study-level background: The same platform used for the approximately 670 first-cohort repertoires was also used for the 100 to 150 validation repertoires, as a later analysis reported. The study, taken as a whole, reports: A few of the chains that were CMV-associated were confirmed in vitro to be specific for CMV antigens.

In regard to this clone: Its antigen is not known.

TCRdb's table, derived via immunoSEQ multiplex PCR, lists solely in-frame clones and lacks some. In the table there are tens of thousands of clones, 95% to 98% of which are singletons. Germline V gene sequence: CDR1 MNHEY, CDR2 SMNVEV (reference sequence). Unmatched junction bases numbered 7, after V lost 6 bases and J lost 1 base. The CDR3 sequence is 17 residues long. This chain connects TRBV27 to TRBJ2-7, with 15 positions matching TRBD2. Sequenced sample: PBMCs. The source of this sequence is a woman in her late teens or twenties in good health and CMV-seropositive. The CDR3 coding sequence is TGTGCCAGCAGCCATGGACTAGCGGGAGGGATATCCTACGAGCAGTACTTC. This codes for CASSHGLAGGISYEQYF.